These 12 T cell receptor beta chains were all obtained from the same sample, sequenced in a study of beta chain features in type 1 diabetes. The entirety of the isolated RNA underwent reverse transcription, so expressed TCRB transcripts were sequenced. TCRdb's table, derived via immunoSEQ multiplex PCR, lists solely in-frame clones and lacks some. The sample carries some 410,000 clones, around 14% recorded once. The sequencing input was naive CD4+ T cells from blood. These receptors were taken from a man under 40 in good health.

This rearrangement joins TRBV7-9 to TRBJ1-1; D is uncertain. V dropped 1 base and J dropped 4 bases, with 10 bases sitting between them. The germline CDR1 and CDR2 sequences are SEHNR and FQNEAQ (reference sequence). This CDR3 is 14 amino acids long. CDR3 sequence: CASSLGGSPTEAFF. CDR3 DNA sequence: TGTGCCAGCAGCTTAGGTGGCAGCCCCACTGAAGCTTTCTTT.

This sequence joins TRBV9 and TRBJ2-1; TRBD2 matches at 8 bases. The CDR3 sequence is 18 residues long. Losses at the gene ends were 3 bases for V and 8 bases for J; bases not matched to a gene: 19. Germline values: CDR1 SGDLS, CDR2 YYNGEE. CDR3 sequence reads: CASSERAVAGRWADEQFF. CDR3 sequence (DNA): TGTGCCAGCAGCGAGCGAGCCGTAGCGGGGCGATGGGCGGATGAGCAGTTCTTC.

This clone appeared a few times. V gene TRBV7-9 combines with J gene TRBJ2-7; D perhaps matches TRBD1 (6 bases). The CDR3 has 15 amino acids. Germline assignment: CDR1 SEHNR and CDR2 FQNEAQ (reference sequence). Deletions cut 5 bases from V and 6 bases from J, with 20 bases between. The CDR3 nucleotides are TGTGCCAGCAGCGACCCGAGGGGGACACGGGGCGAGCAGTACGTC. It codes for CASSDPRGTRGEQYV.

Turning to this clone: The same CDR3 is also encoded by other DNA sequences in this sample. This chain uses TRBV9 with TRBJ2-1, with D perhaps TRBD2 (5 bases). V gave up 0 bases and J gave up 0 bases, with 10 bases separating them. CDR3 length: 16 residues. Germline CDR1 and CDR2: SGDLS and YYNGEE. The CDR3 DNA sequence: TGTGCCAGCAGCGTAGGGTTGGGGAGCTCCTACAATGAGCAGTTCTTC. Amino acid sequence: CASSVGLGSSYNEQFF.

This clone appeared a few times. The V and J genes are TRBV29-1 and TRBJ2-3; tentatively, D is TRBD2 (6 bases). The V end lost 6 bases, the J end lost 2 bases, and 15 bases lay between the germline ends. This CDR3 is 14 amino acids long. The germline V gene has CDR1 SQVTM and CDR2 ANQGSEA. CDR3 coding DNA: TGCAGCGTGTCTTCCGGGGGATACACAGATACGCAGTATTTT. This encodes CSVSSGGYTDTQYF.

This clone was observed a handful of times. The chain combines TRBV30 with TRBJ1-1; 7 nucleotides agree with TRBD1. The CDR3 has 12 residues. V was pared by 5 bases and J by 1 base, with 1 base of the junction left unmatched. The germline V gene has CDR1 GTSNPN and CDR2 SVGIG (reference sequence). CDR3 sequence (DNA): TGTGCCTGGGGACAGGCGAACACTGAAGCTTTCTTT. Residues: CAWGQANTEAFF.

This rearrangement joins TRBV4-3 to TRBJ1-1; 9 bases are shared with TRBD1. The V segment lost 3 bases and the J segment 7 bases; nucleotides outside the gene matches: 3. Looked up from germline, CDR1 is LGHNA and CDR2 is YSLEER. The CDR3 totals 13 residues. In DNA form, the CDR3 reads TGCGCCAGCAGCCAGGGACAGGGCTATGAAGCTTTCTTT. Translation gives CASSQGQGYEAFF.

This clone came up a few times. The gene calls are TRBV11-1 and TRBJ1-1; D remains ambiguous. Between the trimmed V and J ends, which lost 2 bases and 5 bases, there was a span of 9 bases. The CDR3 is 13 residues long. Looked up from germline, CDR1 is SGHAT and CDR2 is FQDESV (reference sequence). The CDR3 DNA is TGTGCCAGCAGCTTAACCCGGGAGACTGAAGCTTTCTTT. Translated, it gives CASSLTRETEAFF.

In DNA, the CDR3 is TGTGCCAGCAGTAGGACAGGCCGACGGGATGGCTACACCTTC. Its translation is CASSRTGRRDGYTF. The rearrangement uses TRBV6-5 and TRBJ1-2, with TRBD1 matching over 7 bases. J gave up 6 bases and V 5 bases, and 9 bases lay outside the gene matches. The CDR3 length is 14 residues. Germline CDR1 is MNHEY and CDR2 is SVGAGI.

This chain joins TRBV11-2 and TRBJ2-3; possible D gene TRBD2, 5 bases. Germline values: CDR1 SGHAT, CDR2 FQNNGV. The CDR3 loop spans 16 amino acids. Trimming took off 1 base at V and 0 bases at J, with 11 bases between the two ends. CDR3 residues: CASSLVAGVSTDTQYF. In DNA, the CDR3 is TGTGCCAGCAGCTTAGTGGCGGGTGTTAGCACAGATACGCAGTATTTT.

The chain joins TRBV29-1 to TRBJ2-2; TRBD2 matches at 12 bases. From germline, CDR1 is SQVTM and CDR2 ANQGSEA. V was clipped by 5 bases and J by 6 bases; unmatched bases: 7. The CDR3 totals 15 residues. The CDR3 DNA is TGCAGCGTTTCGACTAGCGGGAGTTCCGCCGGGGAGCTGTTTTTT. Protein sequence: CSVSTSGSSAGELFF.

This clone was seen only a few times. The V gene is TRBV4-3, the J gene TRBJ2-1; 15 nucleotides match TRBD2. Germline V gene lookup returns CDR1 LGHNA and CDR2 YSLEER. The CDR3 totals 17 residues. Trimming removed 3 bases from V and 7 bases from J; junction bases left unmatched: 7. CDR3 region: CASSQSGLAGGQNEQFF. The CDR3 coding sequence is TGCGCCAGCAGCCAGAGCGGACTAGCGGGGGGGCAAAATGAGCAGTTCTTC.